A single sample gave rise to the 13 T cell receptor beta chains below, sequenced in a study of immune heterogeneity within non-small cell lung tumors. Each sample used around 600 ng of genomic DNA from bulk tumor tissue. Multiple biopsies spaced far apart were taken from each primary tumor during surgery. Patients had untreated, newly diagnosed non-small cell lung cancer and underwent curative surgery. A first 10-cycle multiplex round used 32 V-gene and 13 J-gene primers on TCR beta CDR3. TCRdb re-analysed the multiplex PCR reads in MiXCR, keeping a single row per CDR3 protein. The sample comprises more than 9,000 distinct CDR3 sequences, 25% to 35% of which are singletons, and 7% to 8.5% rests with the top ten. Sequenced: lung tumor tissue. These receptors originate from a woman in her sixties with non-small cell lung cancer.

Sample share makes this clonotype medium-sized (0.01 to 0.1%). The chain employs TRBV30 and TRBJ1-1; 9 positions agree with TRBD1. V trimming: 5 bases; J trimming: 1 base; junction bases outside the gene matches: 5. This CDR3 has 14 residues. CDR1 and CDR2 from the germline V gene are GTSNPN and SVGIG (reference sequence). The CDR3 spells CAWALTGGNTEAFF. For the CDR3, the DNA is TGTGCCTGGGCTTTGACAGGGGGGAACACTGAAGCTTTCTTT.

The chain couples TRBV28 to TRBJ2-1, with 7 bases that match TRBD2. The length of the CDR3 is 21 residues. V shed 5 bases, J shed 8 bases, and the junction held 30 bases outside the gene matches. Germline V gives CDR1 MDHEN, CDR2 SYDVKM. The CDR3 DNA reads TGTGCCAGCAGTGGTTATGGGGGGGTATCAACTTCTAGCGGCTTTCGGCATGAGCAGTTCTTC. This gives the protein CASSGYGGVSTSSGFRHEQFF.

The CDR3 DNA follows: TGTGCCAGCAGCTTAACCTCAACCGGGGAGCTGTTTTTT. As protein: CASSLTSTGELFF. V is TRBV7-3 and J is TRBJ2-2; D unresolved. This CDR3 is 13 amino acids long. V lost 0 bases and J lost 5, with 4 bases in between. Germline loops: CDR1 SGHTA, CDR2 FQGTGA.

CDR3 loop: CASSLRASTDTQYF. CDR3 DNA: TGCGCCAGCAGCCTCCGTGCTAGCACAGATACGCAGTATTTT. This chain joins TRBV4-3 and TRBJ2-3; D not resolved. V dropped 4 bases and J dropped 0 bases, with 8 bases sitting between them. The CDR3 contains 14 residues. CDR1 LGHNA and CDR2 YSLEER come from the germline V gene.

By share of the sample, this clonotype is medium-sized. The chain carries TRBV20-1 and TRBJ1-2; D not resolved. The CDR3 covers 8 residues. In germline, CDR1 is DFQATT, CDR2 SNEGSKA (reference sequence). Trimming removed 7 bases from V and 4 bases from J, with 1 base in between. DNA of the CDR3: TGCAGTGGCTATGGCTACACCTTC. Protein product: CSGYGYTF.

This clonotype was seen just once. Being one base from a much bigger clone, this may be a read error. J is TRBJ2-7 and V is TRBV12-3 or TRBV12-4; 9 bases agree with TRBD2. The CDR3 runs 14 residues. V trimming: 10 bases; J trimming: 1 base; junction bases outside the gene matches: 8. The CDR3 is CANSEREVSYEQYF. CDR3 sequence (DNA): TGTGCCAACAGCGAGCGGGAGGTATCCTACGAGCAGTACTTC.

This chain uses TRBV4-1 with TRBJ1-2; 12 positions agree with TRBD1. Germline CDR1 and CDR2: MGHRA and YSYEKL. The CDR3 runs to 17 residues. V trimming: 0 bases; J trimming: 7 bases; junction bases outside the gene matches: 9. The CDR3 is CASSQDLGTGGAGGYTF. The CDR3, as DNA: TGCGCCAGCAGCCAAGATCTCGGGACAGGGGGCGCCGGTGGCTACACCTTC.

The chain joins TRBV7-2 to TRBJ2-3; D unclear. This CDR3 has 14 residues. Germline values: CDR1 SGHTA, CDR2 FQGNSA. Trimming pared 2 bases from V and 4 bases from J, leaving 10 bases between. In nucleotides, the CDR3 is TGTGCCAGCAGCTTACCTAGTCGTGCAGATACGCAGTATTTT. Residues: CASSLPSRADTQYF.

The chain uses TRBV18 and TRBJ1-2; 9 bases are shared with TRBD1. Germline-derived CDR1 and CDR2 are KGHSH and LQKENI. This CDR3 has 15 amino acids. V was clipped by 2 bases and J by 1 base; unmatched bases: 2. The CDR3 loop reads CASSPGDRDNYGYTF. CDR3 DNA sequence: TGTGCCAGCTCACCAGGGGACAGGGATAACTATGGCTACACCTTC.

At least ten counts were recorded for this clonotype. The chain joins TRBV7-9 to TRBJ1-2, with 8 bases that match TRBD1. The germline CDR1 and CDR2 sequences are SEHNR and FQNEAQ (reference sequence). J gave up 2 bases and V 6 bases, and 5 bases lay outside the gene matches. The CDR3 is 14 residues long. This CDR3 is CASRHGQGNYGYTF. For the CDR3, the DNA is TGTGCCAGCAGGCATGGACAGGGCAACTATGGCTACACCTTC.

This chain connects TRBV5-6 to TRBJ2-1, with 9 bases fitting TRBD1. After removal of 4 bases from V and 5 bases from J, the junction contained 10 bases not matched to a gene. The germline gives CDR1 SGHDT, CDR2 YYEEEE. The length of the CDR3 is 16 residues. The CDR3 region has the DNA TGTGCCAGCAGCCTGGACGGGACAGGGACACACAATGAGCAGTTCTTC. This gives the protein CASSLDGTGTHNEQFF.

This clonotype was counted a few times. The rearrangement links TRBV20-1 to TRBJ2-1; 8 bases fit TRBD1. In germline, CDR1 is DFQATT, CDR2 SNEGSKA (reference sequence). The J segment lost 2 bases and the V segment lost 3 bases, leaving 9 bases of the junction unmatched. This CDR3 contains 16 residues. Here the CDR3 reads CSASPEDRVAYNEQFF. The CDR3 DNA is TGCAGTGCTAGCCCCGAGGACAGGGTAGCCTACAATGAGCAGTTCTTC.

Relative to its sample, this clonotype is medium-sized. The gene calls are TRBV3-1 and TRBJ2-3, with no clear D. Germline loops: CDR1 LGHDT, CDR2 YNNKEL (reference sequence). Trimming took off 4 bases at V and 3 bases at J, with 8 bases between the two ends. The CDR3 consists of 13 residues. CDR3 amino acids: CASSPIGTDTQYF. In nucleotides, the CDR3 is TGTGCCAGCAGCCCCATTGGGACAGATACGCAGTATTTT.